The 13 T cell receptor beta chains reported below all come from one sample, sequenced in a study of CXCR3-negative and CXCR3-positive naive CD8 T cells. Regarding the study as a whole: The study found more hydrophobic TRB CDR3s in CXCR3-positive naive cells than in CXCR3-negative naive cells.

The authors made the TRB cDNA libraries by 5' RACE using UMI labels. TCRdb reanalyzed the 5' RACE reads and collapses them to one entry per CDR3 protein, without DNA. The ten top clones account for approximately 0.53%, within a sample of about 89,000 distinct CDR3 sequences. Antigens for these TCRs are unknown. The source material was naive CXCR3+ CD8+ T cells from blood. Indicated subset: CD45RO-CCR7+CD27+CD95- naive CD8+ T cells expressing CXCR3 (TNR3+). The receptors originated from a human donor in good health. Some clones in this sample may be carry-over from other donors' samples.

The chain carries TRBV7-9 and TRBJ1-1; TCRdb selects TRBD1, and the lack of DNA leaves this call unchecked. Germline-derived CDR1 and CDR2 are SEHNR and FQNEAQ (reference sequence). This CDR3 contains 14 residues. The CDR3 loop reads CASSRGGMNTEAFF.

The chain couples TRBV20-1 to TRBJ1-1; lacking DNA, the TRBD1 call made by TCRdb goes unchecked. Germline V lookup: CDR1 DFQATT, CDR2 SNEGSKA (reference sequence). The CDR3 is 17 amino acids. CDR3 in amino acids: CSARGGWTGDLNTEAFF.

V gene TRBV5-1 combines with J gene TRBJ1-1; the TCRdb D gene call, TRBD1, has no DNA to confirm it. CDR1 is SGHRS and CDR2 is YFSETQ in the germline V gene. There are 16 residues in the CDR3. CDR3 sequence: CASSSSGQSPNTEAFF.

This chain links TRBV28 with TRBJ2-7; TCRdb gives TRBD1 as the D gene, but with no DNA this cannot be confirmed. Germline-derived CDR1 and CDR2 are MDHEN and SYDVKM. CDR3 size: 15 residues. The CDR3 sequence: CASRRETGMSYEQYF.

The genes are TRBV4-3 and TRBJ2-1; as DNA is missing, the TRBD1 call by TCRdb cannot be tested. The CDR3 contains 16 residues. Germline V gene data show CDR1 as LGHNA and CDR2 as YSLEER. CDR3 region: CASSQGGTGSWNEQFF.

The chain recombines TRBV29-1 with TRBJ2-7; TCRdb's D call of TRBD1 is untestable without DNA. The CDR3 extends over 16 amino acids. CDR1 and CDR2 (germline): SQVTM, ANQGSEA. CDR3: CSVEDPQGRDPYEQYF.

V is TRBV9 and J is TRBJ2-1; the TRBD2 assignment by TCRdb is unverifiable without DNA. Germline CDR1 is SGDLS and CDR2 is YYNGEE. This CDR3 spans 13 amino acids. CDR3 sequence reads: CASSVEVAGEQFF.

The rearrangement joins TRBV6-5 to TRBJ1-5. The CDR3 contains 12 residues. CDR1 and CDR2 (germline): MNHEY, SVGAGI. The CDR3: CASSDANQPQHF.

The chain combines TRBV28 with TRBJ1-1. From germline, CDR1 is MDHEN and CDR2 SYDVKM. The CDR3 is 14 residues long. The chain's CDR3 is CASSTQGQPEFYPF.

This chain connects TRBV14 to TRBJ2-6. From germline, CDR1 is SGHDN and CDR2 FVKESK. The CDR3 is 16 amino acids. CDR3 sequence: CASSPSFSSGANVLTF.

The CDR3 is CASSEALVSSYNEQFF. The gene calls are TRBV2 and TRBJ2-1. This CDR3 spans 16 amino acids. CDR1 is SNHLY and CDR2 is FYNNEI in the germline V gene.

The chain couples TRBV12-5 to TRBJ2-3; TCRdb selects TRBD1, and the lack of DNA leaves this call unchecked. Per germline, CDR1 LGHNT and CDR2 FRNRAP. There are 19 residues in the CDR3. This chain's CDR3 is CASGLVQGAAGLASDTQYF.

The V and J genes are TRBV7-9 and TRBJ1-5; the D call from TCRdb, TRBD1, cannot be confirmed without DNA. This CDR3 is built from 16 residues. Per the germline V gene, CDR1 is SEHNR and CDR2 is FQNEAQ (reference sequence). The CDR3 loop reads CASSLEGQAGNQPQHF.